One sample yielded the 3 T cell receptor beta chains listed below, sequenced in a study of shared clonotypes between healthy human individuals (dated by TCRdb to about 2020). The library was produced with the immunoSEQ multiplex PCR assay. In TCRdb, the immuneACCESS table is reduced to in-frame sequences with V and J assigned. These tables do not hold every clone; where another copy was compared, an unresolved V gene accounts for under half, and the others remain unexplained. The table for this sample lists roughly 2.4 million clones; around 95% of them were counted only once. The top ten clonotypes cover 0.1% to 0.15% of the sample. The sample consisted of naive CD4+ T cells sorted from blood. Sample cell subset or site, as interpreted from the label and publication: CD45RA+ positively selected. Every receptor here comes from a man between 18 and 29 years old in good health.

The rearrangement uses TRBV6-1 and TRBJ1-2; 8 nucleotides line up with TRBD1. This CDR3 contains 15 residues. Germline V gene data show CDR1 as MNHNS and CDR2 as SASEGT. V lost 4 bases to trimming and J lost 3 bases; unmatched junction nucleotides: 7. As DNA, the CDR3 is TGTGCCAGCAGTGCCAGACAGGGGAACGACTATGGCTACACCTTC. This codes for CASSARQGNDYGYTF.

The chain has TRBV2 and TRBJ1-1, with 7 positions matching TRBD1. The CDR3 length is 16 residues. Per the germline V gene, CDR1 is SNHLY and CDR2 is FYNNEI. Trimming at V came to 6 bases and at J to 2 bases, leaving 12 bases not matched to a gene. The CDR3 loop is CASRGDRERTNTEAFF. The CDR3 DNA follows: TGTGCCAGCAGGGGAGACAGGGAACGCACTAACACTGAAGCTTTCTTT.

V gene TRBV18 combines with J gene TRBJ2-7; possible D gene TRBD2, 6 bases. Germline lookup yields CDR1 KGHSH and CDR2 LQKENI. V dropped 6 bases and J dropped 0 bases, with 12 bases sitting between them. The CDR3 sequence is 14 residues long. The CDR3 DNA reads as TGTGCCAGCTCCTGGAGGGCGGACTCCTACGAGCAGTACTTC. Its protein product is CASSWRADSYEQYF.